This T cell receptor (beta chain) was profiled in a study of cytomegalovirus exposure and HLA in healthy donors listed by TCRdb under 2017. Study-level background: According to an earlier analysis of 550 to 700 of the donors, about 170 million T cells yielded 117 million unique TCR beta sequences and approximately 300 Gb of sequence data. An early release covering 500 to 750 HLA-typed donors comprised 300 to 350 gigabases of sequencing data and tens of millions of unique TCR sequences. Of the approximately 400 genotyped donors, 81% were placed in the genetic ancestry cluster associated with self-reported Caucasian donors. The aim of the study was to test whether cataloging public T cell receptors could identify signatures of past pathogen exposure. The study used immunosequencing to profile the T cell repertoires of about 670 subjects and linked those repertoires to cytomegalovirus serostatus. Besides the first cohort of some 670 subjects, a separate validation cohort made up of 95 to 150 different subjects was used. High-throughput TCR immunosequencing, statistical association of individual TCRs with disease status, and machine learning were combined to predict cytomegalovirus infection status. In a later analysis, previously published TCR beta repertoires from 666 donors were re-analyzed and high-resolution HLA genotyping was added so that TCR occurrence patterns could be studied. Rather than drawing on any new phenotypic data, the later analysis identified candidate immune exposures from TCR beta sequences and the way those sequences occurred across donors. In an earlier analysis of about 590 of the donors, high-throughput TCR beta sequencing was used to judge whether each TCR beta V gene segment behaved as functional or pseudogenic. Alongside the repertoire data, information on donor age, sex, ethnicity and CMV serostatus was compiled. Genome-wide SNP genotypes for about 65% of the roughly 670 donors were used in a later genetic analysis, which treated that subset as a discovery cohort. Every discovery cohort repertoire had been produced on one sequencing platform. Both class I and class II loci were covered by HLA typing, at four-digit resolution. Typing coverage differed by locus: A, B, C, DRB1 and DQB1 were typed in roughly 620-640 donors, DQA1 in about 500, DPA1 in some 570, and DPB1 in roughly 470. A handful of DR-DQ haplotypes were handled as single units for association and clustering because linkage in the cohort was strong. Among under 450 genotyped donors of the cohort, an average of approximately 240,000 unique TCR beta nucleotide sequences were sequenced per donor, around 20% of them non-productive. Study-wide conclusions, independent of this receptor: The authors suggested that the approach could potentially be generalized to other disease states and immunological phenotypes. In this cohort, only TCR beta chains were sequenced, and detectable features were limited by the absence of alpha or paired-chain data. Some IMGT-functional V segments, including TRBV6-2 and TRBV6-3, could not be distinguished by the 87-base-pair reads and were therefore excluded. Sequencing depth was assumed to be roughly uniform across donors in the presence/absence analyses, though that assumption may not hold. A further reported finding was that TCR beta sequences accurately predicted the HLA-A and HLA-B alleles for most subjects in the first cohort. While some public TCRs were present in many individuals, most TCR sequences turned up only very rarely across donors. Strong co-occurrence of HLA alleles, especially DR and DQ, made assigning TCR associations to individual alleles difficult. A cluster of highly shared sequence variants was judged likely to represent a technical artifact of the sequencing pipeline. According to a later analysis, most CMV-associated TCR beta chains appeared to be HLA-restricted, and the HLA associations seemed to be driven largely by CMV exposure. In a later analysis, the rate of TCR association differed among HLA loci, with DRB1 alleles having the most associated TCRs and HLA-C alleles having the fewest. Broadly in line with IMGT annotations, most TCR beta V segments showed up in productive rearrangements about 87% or about 30% of the time in an earlier analysis of approximately 640 of the donors. Over 15 rarely observed V segments, including chromosome 9 orphons, were excluded from the earlier analysis of some 590 of the donors because counts were too low. At a false discovery rate of 0.05, a later analysis linked about 17,000 TCR beta sequences to specific HLA alleles. The study gave a list of around 170 TCR beta chains associated with cytomegalovirus. The classifier was reported to diagnose cytomegalovirus status with high specificity and sensitivity in both the original cohort and the validation cohort. The only immune exposure information available for the cohort was CMV serostatus. Because HLA typing was missing for some donors at each locus, association tests included only the typed subset. Correlated functional status among segregating V segments might reflect linkage disequilibrium, but an unknown experimental factor could not be ruled out. V-gene and J-gene trimming of TCR beta chains was associated with a missense DCLRE1C variant in a later genetic analysis, and the association was replicated in an independent cohort. A later genetic analysis reported fewer N-insertions in productive TCRs among donors in an Asian-associated ancestry cluster than the roughly 640-donor mean. In a later analysis, several top co-occurrence clusters were reported to appear linked to parvovirus B19, influenza, CMV and Epstein-Barr virus. In a later analysis, HLA-associated TCR beta chains were found to be more clonally expanded and to have lower generation probabilities than equally common non-associated chains. In vitro tests confirmed that a few of the cytomegalovirus-associated TCR beta chains recognize cytomegalovirus antigens.

The cohort consisted of 666 healthy bone marrow donors. All cohort members were sampled while nominally healthy, although unrecorded immune exposures were likely present. The donor was CMV seronegative and was included in the group of under 450 seronegative cohort members. A peripheral blood sample was provided by each donor, and peripheral blood mononuclear cells were used for TCR beta sequencing. The Qiagen DNeasy Blood Extraction Kit was used to extract genomic DNA from the blood cell samples. Per the germline V gene, SGHDT is the CDR1 and YYEEEE is the CDR2. V trim: 1 base; J trim: 2 bases; unmatched bases: 11. CDR3 length: 17 amino acids, cysteine to phenylalanine. The CDR3 DNA has 51 bases and is translated from base 1. To prepare the library, the immunoSEQ multiplex PCR assay was applied. For the multiplex PCR, a mixture combining 60 forward primers for TCR Vbeta segments and 13 reverse primers for TCR Jbeta segments was used. The CDR3 region of rearranged TCR beta genes was amplified from genomic DNA by a multiplex PCR assay. Amplified TCR beta libraries were sequenced as 87-base-pair reads on the Illumina HiSeq System. In the original analysis: Across the roughly 600 repertoires, a later analysis counted 78 million or so unique TCR beta chains, about 10 million of which were shared by at least two donors. A nearest-neighbor algorithm error-corrected the raw reads and collapsed the reads into unique sequences, merging closely related sequences to remove PCR and sequencing errors. Alignment of CDR3 sequences to IMGT reference sequences was used to assign V, D and J gene segments. For a sequence to be retained, at least a six-nucleotide match to both a V gene segment and a J gene segment was required. Rearrangements were called productive when the CDR3 lacked stop codons and stayed in frame with V and J; all others were non-productive. Following IMGT convention, CDR3 was defined as the stretch from the second conserved V-encoded cysteine to the conserved J-encoded phenylalanine. The earlier analysis of more than 450 of the donors excluded sequences that lacked an unambiguous match to a single V gene segment. In an earlier analysis of approximately 560 of the donors, a V segment was called functional when productive rearrangements were above 56.7%, and segregating when the standard deviation between donors exceeded 5%. A statistical classification framework was built for diagnosing cytomegalovirus status from the catalog of TCR beta chain sequences. In a later analysis, TCR nucleotide sequences were compared against IMGT/GENE-DB human TR gene sequences so that V and J genes could be assigned. A later analysis assigned CDR3 sequences and most-parsimonious VDJ recombination scenarios with the TCRdist pipeline. In a later analysis, each TCR beta chain was defined by its CDR3 amino acid sequence together with its V-gene family, and reads without a unique V-gene family were excluded. In a later analysis, fewer than 650 highly shared, low-generation-probability nucleotide sequences were removed to address suspected cross-contamination and a sequencing artifact. A later analysis calculated a clonal expansion index for each public chain from normalized within-repertoire ranks of inferred template counts. In a later analysis, generation probabilities were computed with a VDJ recombination model fitted to out-of-frame rearrangements, and the resulting probabilities were checked against IGoR. In a later analysis, TCR-TCR, TCR-HLA and TCR-CMV co-occurrence was scored with hypergeometric tests, and a repertoire-size bias correction was applied to TCR pairs. False discovery rates were estimated in a later analysis by permuting HLA or CMV assignments 20 times. In a later analysis, co-occurring TCRs were grouped with DBSCAN, and TCRdist sequence similarity was added when clustering was performed within HLA-allele-positive subsets. For co-occurrence clustering, repertoires with fewer than 30,000 or more than 120,000 public chains were excluded, along with 4 to 6 repertoires with anomalous nucleotide sharing. This immuneACCESS table, as held by TCRdb, lists in-frame sequences with V and J called but not all clones. Of the missing ones, under half trace to an unresolved V gene in checked studies; the others have no known cause. V and J calls and clone size follow that table, whereas D and trimming were derived from the DNA. Across this sample there are tens of thousands of clones, with around four fifths seen only once. Clones ranked in the top ten supply approximately 2.8% of the sample.

As for this clone: Its target antigen remains unknown. No clone much larger than this one lies a single base away; base qualities are absent.

This sequence originates from a man aged 45-65 years in good health and CMV-seronegative. In this chain, TRBV5-6 is recombined with TRBJ2-7; TRBD1 aligns with 8 central bases. The sample taken for sequencing was PBMCs. The base sequence is TGTGCCAGCAGCTTGCCTGGACAGGGATCTGGAACCTACGAGCAGTACTTC. Translated, it gives CASSLPGQGSGTYEQYF.